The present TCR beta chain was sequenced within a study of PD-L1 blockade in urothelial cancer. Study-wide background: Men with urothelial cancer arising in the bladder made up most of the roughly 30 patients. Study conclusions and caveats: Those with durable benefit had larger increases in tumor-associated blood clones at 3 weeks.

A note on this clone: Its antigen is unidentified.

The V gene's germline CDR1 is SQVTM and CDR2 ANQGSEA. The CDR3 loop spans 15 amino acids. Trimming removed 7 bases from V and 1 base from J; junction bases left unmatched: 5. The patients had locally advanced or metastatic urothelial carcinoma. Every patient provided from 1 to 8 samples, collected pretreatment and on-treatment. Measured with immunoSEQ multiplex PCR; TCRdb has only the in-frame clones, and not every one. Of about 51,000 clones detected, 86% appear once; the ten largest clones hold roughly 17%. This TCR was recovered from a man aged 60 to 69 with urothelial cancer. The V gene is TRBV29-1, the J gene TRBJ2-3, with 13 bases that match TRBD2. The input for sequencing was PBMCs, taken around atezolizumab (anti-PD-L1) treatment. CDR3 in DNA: TGCAGCGGCCGGACTAGCGGGAGTGGCACAGATACGCAGTATTTT. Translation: CSGRTSGSGTDTQYF.